This T cell receptor (beta chain) was obtained from a study of post-analysis software for immune sequencing data. Overall study findings and caveats: The study found TRBV5-6, TRBV5-1 and TRBV20-1 among five TRBV segments more frequent in patients than controls.

Prepared TCR beta cDNA libraries contained unique molecular identifiers. TCRdb reprocessed the PCR reads via MiXCR and lists one record per CDR3 protein. The data hold 650,000 to 850,000 distinct CDR3 sequences, with roughly 58% observed a single time. Trimming took 3 bases from V and 2 from J; bases not matched to a gene: 5. The CDR3 loop spans 15 amino acids. Germline V gene lookup returns CDR1 SGHTA and CDR2 FQGNSA. Details on this clonotype: The antigen is unknown.

V and J are TRBV7-2 and TRBJ2-7, with 9 bases identical to TRBD2. The sequenced material came from blood. The receptor was isolated from a girl aged 10-17 years with multiple sclerosis. This chain's CDR3 is CASSFGASGAYEQYF. The CDR3, as DNA: TGTGCCAGCAGCTTCGGGGCTAGCGGGGCCTACGAGCAGTACTTC.